The rows below give T cell receptor beta chains drawn from one sample of a study of early T cells in non-severe SARS-CoV-2 infection. TCRdb independently ran MiXCR on the 5' RACE reads; one entry per CDR3 protein. The sample has some 71,000 distinct CDR3 sequences, 12% seen once; the top ten hold roughly 6%. Sequencing input: whole blood. These receptors all stem from an adult who was a healthcare worker with PCR-confirmed SARS-CoV-2 infection or an uninfected control (not recorded which). CDR3s include the opening cysteine and the closing phenylalanine or tryptophan. The D gene is left open where the match is weak. Clone size is given for some rows only: seen once, a few or many times, or a class if the clone is expanded.

clone size	CDR3 length	D gene	V gene	J gene	CDR3 DNA	CDR3 protein
NA	16	TRBD2	TRBV12-3/TRBV12-4	TRBJ2-2	TGTGCCAGCAGGAATAGACTAGCGGGGGACACCGGGGAGCTGTTTTTT	CASRNRLAGDTGELFF
many	19	TRBD2	TRBV9	TRBJ2-7	TGTGCCAGCAGCGTAACCCCAGGGGAGACTAGCGGGAGGGCCCACGAGCAGTACTTC	CASSVTPGETSGRAHEQYF
many	15	NA	TRBV20-1	TRBJ1-2	TGCAGTGCTAGAGGGGGGGCCTGGGCAAACTATGGCTACACCTTC	CSARGGAWANYGYTF
many	15	NA	TRBV6-2/TRBV6-3	TRBJ2-3	TGTGCCAGCAGCCCTGCTAGAGTCCGCACAGATACGCAGTATTTT	CASSPARVRTDTQYF
NA	14	TRBD1	TRBV5-6	TRBJ2-1	TGTGCCAGCAGCTCAAGGACAGGGGGCAATGAGCAGTTCTTC	CASSSRTGGNEQFF
many	15	NA	TRBV7-6	TRBJ1-1	TGTGCCAGCAGCTCACTTCGGACGGCCGGCACTGAAGTTTTCTTT	CASSSLRTAGTEVFF
NA	13	NA	TRBV7-6	TRBJ1-5	TGTGCCAGCAGTCGAGACCATGGTCAGCCCCAGCATTTT	CASSRDHGQPQHF
few	14	NA	TRBV6-2/TRBV6-3	TRBJ1-2	TGTGCCAGCAGTTACCGCACAAGAAACCATGGCTACACCTTC	CASSYRTRNHGYTF
many	15	NA	TRBV29-1	TRBJ2-3	TGCAGCGTTATTCGGTCCGGGCACCACACAGATACGCAGTATTTT	CSVIRSGHHTDTQYF
many	12	NA	TRBV6-2/TRBV6-3	TRBJ2-7	TGTGCCAGCAGTTACAGGTCCTACGAGCAGTACTTC	CASSYRSYEQYF
few	13	NA	TRBV20-1	TRBJ1-1	TGCAGTGCTAGCGGGACACGGAGCACTGAAGCTTTCTTT	CSASGTRSTEAFF
NA	16	TRBD2	TRBV5-1	TRBJ2-3	TGCGCCAGCAGCCGAAAACCGGGAGGGCCGGCAGATACGCAGTATTTT	CASSRKPGGPADTQYF
NA	13	NA	TRBV6-2/TRBV6-3	TRBJ2-7	TGTGCCAGCAGTTACCCGGACCTCTACGAGCAGTACTTC	CASSYPDLYEQYF
NA	16	NA	TRBV10-3	TRBJ2-5	TGTGCCATCATAGGGCGGCTAGCAGAAAAACAAGAGACCCAGTACTTC	CAIIGRLAEKQETQYF
NA	13	NA	TRBV29-1	TRBJ2-1	TGCAGCGTTGTAACATCGGGTTACAATGAGCAGTTCTTC	CSVVTSGYNEQFF
few	15	TRBD2	TRBV7-9	TRBJ2-1	TGTGCCAGCAGCTTATCACTAGCGGGAGGACTTTGGCAGTTCTTC	CASSLSLAGGLWQFF
NA	17	NA	TRBV6-1	TRBJ2-3	TGTGCCAGCAGTGAAGGGTACGCGGGGGCAGGCACAGATACGCAGTATTTT	CASSEGYAGAGTDTQYF
NA	15	TRBD2	TRBV19	TRBJ2-2	TGTGCCAGTAGTATTCGGGGGGACAACACCGGGGAGCTGTTTTTT	CASSIRGDNTGELFF